This passage covers 2 T cell receptor beta chains from one sample sequenced in a study of read filtering for tumor transcriptome and immune sequencing. The library was built from roughly 400 ng RNA with molecular barcoded adaptors for alpha/delta and beta/gamma chains. Each CDR3 protein gets one entry after TCRdb re-called the reads with MiXCR. This sample carries about 62,000 distinct CDR3 sequences, roughly 19% of them seen once, and the ten largest clones take under 13%. The sample was a population of CD138-negative cells sorted from bone marrow. Receptors were obtained from a donor at least 40 years old with multiple myeloma.

The chain is built from TRBV11-2 and TRBJ1-6; the D gene is possibly TRBD1 (6 bases). V lost 5 bases and J 2 bases, leaving 16 bases between the germline ends. Germline V gene sequence: CDR1 SGHAT, CDR2 FQNNGV. The CDR3 consists of 17 residues. DNA for the CDR3: TGTGCCAGCAGCCTAGCTGACAGGAGCGCCTATAATTCACCCCTCCACTTT. It is translated as CASSLADRSAYNSPLHF.

The J gene is TRBJ1-4, the V gene TRBV7-2; D may be TRBD1 (5 bases). This CDR3 comprises 15 residues. The germline V and J ends were trimmed by 5 bases and 0 bases, with 10 bases remaining between them. In germline, CDR1 is SGHTA, CDR2 FQGNSA. The CDR3 nucleotides read TGTGCCAGCAGCCCTACAGGTCCAACTAATGAAAAACTGTTTTTT. It is translated as CASSPTGPTNEKLFF.